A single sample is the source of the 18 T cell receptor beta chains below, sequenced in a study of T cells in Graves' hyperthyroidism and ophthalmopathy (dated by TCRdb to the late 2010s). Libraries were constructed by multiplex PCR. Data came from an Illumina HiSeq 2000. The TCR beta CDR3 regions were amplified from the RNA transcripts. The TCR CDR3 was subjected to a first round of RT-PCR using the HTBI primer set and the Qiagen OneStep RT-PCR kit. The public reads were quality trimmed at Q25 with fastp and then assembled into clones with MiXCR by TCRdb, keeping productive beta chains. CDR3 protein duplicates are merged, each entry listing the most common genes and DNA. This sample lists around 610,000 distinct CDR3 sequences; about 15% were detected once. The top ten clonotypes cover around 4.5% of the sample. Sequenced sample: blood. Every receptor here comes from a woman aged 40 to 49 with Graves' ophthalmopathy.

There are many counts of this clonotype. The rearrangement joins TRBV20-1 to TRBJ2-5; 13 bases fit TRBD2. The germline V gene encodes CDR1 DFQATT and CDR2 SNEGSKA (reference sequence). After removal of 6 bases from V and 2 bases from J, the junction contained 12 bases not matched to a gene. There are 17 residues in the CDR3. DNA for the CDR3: TGCAGTGCCACCCGACTAGCGGGAGGCTCGACACAAGAGACCCAGTACTTC. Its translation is CSATRLAGGSTQETQYF.

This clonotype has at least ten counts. The CDR3: CASSPKTTRQGGNTIYF. Here the CDR3 DNA reads TGTGCCAGCAGCCCCAAAACGACCCGACAGGGGGGAAACACCATATATTTT. The rearrangement uses TRBV6-4 and TRBJ1-3, with 8 bases aligning to TRBD1. Per germline, CDR1 MRHNA and CDR2 SNTAGT. The CDR3 extends over 17 amino acids. The V gene end was trimmed by 6 bases and the J gene end by 4 bases; junction bases not matched to a gene: 14.

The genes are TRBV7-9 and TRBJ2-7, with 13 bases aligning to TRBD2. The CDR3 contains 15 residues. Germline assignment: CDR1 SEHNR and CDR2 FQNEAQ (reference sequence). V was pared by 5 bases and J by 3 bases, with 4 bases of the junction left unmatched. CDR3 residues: CASSTLAGGYYEQYF. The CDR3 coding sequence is TGTGCCAGCAGCACACTAGCGGGAGGGTACTACGAGCAGTACTTC.

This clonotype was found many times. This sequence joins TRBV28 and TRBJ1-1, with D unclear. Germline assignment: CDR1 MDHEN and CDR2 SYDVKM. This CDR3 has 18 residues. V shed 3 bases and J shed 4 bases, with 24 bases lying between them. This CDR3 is CASSFRAGTTKWGTEAFF. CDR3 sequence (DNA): TGTGCCAGCAGTTTTCGGGCAGGTACAACTAAGTGGGGCACTGAAGCTTTCTTT.

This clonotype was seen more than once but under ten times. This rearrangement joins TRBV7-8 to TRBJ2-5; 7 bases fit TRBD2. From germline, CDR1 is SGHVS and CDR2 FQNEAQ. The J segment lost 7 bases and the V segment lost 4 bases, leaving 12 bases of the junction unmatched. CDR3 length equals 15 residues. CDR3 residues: CASSYRTRLAGTQYF. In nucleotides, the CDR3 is TGTGCCAGCAGCTACCGGACTAGATTGGCTGGGACCCAGTACTTC.

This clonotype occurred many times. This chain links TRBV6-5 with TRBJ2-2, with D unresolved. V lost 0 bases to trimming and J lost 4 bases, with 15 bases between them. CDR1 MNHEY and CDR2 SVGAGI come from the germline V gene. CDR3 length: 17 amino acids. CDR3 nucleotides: TGTGCCAGCAGTTACTCGTCTATCCTTAGAGGCACCGGGGAGCTGTTTTTT. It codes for CASSYSSILRGTGELFF.

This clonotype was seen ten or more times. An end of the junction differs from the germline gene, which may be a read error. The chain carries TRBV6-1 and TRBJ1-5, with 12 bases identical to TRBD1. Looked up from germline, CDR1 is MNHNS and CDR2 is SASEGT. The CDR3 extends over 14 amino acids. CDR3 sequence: CASTGTGGKQPQHF. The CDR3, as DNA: TGTGCCAGCACCGGGACAGGGGGCAAACAGCCCCAGCATTTT.

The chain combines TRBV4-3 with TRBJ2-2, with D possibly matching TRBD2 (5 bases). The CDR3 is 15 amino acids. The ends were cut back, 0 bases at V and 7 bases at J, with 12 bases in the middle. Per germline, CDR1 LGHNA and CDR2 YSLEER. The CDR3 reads CASSQDPTSVGELFF. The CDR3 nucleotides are TGCGCCAGCAGCCAAGATCCAACTAGTGTCGGGGAGCTGTTTTTT.

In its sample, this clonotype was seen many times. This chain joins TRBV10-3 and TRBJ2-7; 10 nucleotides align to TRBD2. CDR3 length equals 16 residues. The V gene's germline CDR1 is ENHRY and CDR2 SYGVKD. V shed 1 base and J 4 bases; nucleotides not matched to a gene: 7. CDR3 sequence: CAISEWLAGVAYEQYF. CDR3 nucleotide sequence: TGTGCCATCAGTGAGTGGCTAGCGGGAGTCGCATACGAGCAGTACTTC.

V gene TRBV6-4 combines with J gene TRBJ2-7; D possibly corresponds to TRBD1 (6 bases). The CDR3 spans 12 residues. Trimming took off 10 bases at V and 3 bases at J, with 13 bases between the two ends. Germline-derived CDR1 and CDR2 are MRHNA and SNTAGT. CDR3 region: CATQGLGYEQYF. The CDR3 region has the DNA TGTGCCACACAGGGTCTTGGCTACGAGCAGTACTTC.

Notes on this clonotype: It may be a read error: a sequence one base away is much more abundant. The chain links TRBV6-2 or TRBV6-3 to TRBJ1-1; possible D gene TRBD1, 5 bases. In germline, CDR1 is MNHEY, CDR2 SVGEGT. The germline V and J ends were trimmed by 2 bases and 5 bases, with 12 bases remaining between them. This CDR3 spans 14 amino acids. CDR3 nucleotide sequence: TGTGCCAGCAGTTACGACAGAACGAAGACTGAAGCTTTCTTT. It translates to CASSYDRTKTEAFF.

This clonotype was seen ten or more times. The DNA of the CDR3 is TGTGCCAGCAGCTCCCACGGGAGGGCCCGTGGGGAGACCCAGTACTTC. Protein: CASSSHGRARGETQYF. The chain uses TRBV7-2 and TRBJ2-5, with 8 bases lining up with TRBD2. The CDR3 spans 16 residues. Germline CDR1 and CDR2: SGHTA and FQGNSA. Trimming at V came to 4 bases and at J to 5 bases, leaving 12 bases not matched to a gene.

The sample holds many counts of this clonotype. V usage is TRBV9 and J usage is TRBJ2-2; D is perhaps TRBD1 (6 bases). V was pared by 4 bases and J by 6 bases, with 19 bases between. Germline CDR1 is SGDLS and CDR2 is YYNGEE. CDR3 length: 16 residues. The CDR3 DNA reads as TGTGCCAGCAGCCTCAGGGGAGCCTCGCGGGCCGGGGAGCTGTTTTTT. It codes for CASSLRGASRAGELFF.

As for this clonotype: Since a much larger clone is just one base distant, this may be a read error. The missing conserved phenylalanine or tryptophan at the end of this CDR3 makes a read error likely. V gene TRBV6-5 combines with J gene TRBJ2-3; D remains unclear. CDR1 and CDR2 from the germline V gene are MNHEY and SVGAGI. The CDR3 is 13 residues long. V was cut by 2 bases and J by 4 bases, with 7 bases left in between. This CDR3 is CASSYRAADTQYL. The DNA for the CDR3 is TGTGCCAGCAGTTACAGGGCTGCAGATACGCAGTATTTG.

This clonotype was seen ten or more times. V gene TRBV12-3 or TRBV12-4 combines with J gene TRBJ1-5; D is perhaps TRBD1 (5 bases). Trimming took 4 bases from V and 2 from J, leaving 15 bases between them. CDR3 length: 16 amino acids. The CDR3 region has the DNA TGTGCCAGCAGTTCCGGAGGGACGGCGGGCAATCAGCCCCAGCATTTT. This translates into CASSSGGTAGNQPQHF.

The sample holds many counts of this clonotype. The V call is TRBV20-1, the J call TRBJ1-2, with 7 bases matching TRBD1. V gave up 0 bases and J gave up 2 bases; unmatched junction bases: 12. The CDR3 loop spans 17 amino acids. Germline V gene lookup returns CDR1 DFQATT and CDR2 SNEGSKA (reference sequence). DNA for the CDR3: TGCAGTGCTAGAGATCGAGACAGGGCTGCTCCCAACTATGGCTACACCTTC. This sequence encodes CSARDRDRAAPNYGYTF.

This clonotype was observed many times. The CDR3 coding sequence is TGTGCCAGCAGTAAACCGGGACAGCGTGGGACTTTCTTT. Amino acids: CASSKPGQRGTFF. The chain carries TRBV6-1 and TRBJ1-1; 7 nucleotides agree with TRBD1. The trim removed 5 bases at V and 12 bases at J, leaving 12 bases unmatched. The germline V gene encodes CDR1 MNHNS and CDR2 SASEGT. This CDR3 has 13 residues.

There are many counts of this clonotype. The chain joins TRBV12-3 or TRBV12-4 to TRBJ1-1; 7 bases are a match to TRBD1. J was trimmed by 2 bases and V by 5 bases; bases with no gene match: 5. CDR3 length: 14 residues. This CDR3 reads CASSVDRANTEAFF. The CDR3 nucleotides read TGTGCCAGCAGTGTCGACAGGGCAAACACTGAAGCTTTCTTT.